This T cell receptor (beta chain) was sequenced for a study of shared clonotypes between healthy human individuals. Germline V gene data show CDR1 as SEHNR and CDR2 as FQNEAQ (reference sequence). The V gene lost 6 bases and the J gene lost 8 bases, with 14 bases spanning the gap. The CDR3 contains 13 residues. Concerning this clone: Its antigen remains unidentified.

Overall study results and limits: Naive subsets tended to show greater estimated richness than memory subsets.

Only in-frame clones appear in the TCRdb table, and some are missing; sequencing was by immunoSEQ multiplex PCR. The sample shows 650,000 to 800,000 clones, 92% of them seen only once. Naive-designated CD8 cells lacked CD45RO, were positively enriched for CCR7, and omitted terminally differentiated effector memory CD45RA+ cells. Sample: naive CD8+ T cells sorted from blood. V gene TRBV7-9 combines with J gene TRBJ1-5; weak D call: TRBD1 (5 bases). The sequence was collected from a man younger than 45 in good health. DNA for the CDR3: TGTGCCAGCAGTTGGGACGGCCGTGAGCCCCAGCATTTT. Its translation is CASSWDGREPQHF.